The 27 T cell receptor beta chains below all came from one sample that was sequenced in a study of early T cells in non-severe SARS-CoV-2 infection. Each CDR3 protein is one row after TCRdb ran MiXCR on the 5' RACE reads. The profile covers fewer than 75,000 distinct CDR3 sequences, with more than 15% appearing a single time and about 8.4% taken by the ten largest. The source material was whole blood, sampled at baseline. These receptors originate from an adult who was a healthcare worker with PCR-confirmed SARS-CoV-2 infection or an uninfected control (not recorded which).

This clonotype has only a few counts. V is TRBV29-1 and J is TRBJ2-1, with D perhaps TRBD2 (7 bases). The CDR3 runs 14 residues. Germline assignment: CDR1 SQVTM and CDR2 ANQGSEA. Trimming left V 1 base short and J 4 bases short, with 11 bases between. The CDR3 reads CSVEAGGPYNEQFF. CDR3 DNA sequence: TGCAGCGTTGAAGCCGGGGGGCCTTACAATGAGCAGTTCTTC.

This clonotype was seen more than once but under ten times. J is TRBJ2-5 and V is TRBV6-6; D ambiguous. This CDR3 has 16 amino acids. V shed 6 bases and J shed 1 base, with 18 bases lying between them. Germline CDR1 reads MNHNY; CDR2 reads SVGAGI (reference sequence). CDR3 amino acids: CASSFLSSGPQETQYF. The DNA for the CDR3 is TGTGCCAGCAGCTTCCTCTCGTCCGGGCCCCAAGAGACCCAGTACTTC.

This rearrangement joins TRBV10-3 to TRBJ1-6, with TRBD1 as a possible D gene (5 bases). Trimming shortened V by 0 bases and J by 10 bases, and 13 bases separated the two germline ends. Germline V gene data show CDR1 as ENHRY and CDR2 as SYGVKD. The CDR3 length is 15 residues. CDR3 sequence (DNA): TGTGCCATCAGTGAGTCAGGGGTAACTGTATCACCCCTCCACTTT. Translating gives CAISESGVTVSPLHF.

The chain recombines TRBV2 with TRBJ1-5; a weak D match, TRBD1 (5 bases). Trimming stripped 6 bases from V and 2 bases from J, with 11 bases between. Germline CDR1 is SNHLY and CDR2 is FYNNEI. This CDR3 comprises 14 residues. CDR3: CASRSGGGNQPQHF. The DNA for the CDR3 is TGTGCCAGCAGGAGCGGGGGGGGCAATCAGCCCCAGCATTTT.

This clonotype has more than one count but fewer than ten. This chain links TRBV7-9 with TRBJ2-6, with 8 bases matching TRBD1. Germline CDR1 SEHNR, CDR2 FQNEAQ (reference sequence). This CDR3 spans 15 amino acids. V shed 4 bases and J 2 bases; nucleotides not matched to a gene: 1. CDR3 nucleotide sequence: TGTGCCAGCAGCTCGACAGGGGCTGGGGCCAACGTCCTGACTTTC. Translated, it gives CASSSTGAGANVLTF.

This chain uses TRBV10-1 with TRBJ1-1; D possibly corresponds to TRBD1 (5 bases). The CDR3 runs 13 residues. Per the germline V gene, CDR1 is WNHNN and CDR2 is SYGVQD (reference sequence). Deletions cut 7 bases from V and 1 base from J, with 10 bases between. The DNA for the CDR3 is TGCGCCAGCAAGCCAGGGCCGAACACTGAAGCTTTCTTT. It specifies CASKPGPNTEAFF.

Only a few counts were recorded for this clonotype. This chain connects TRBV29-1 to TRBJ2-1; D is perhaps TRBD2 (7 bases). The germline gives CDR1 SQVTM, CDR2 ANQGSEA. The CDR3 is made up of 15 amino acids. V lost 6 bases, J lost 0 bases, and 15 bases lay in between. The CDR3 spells CSVGGGSYSYNEQFF. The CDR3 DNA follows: TGCAGCGTCGGGGGCGGGAGCTACTCCTACAATGAGCAGTTCTTC.

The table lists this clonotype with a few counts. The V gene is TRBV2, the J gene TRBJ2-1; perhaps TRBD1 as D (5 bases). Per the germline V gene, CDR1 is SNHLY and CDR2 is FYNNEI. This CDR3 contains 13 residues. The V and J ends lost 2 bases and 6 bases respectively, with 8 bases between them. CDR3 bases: TGTGCCAGCAGTGAACAGGGCTTCAATGAGCAGTTCTTC. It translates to CASSEQGFNEQFF. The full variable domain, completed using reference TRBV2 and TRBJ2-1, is EPEVTQTPSHQVTQMGQEVILRCVPISNHLYFYWYRQILGQKVEFLVSFYNNEISEKSEIFDDQFSVERPDGSNFTLKIRSTKLEDSAMYFCASSEQGFNEQFFGPGTRLTVL.

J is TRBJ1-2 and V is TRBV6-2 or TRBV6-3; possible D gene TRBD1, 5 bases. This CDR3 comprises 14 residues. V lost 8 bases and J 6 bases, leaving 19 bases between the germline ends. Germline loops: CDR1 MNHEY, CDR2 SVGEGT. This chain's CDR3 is CASRLQGKGDGYTF. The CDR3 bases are TGTGCCAGCCGACTTCAGGGAAAGGGAGATGGCTACACCTTC.

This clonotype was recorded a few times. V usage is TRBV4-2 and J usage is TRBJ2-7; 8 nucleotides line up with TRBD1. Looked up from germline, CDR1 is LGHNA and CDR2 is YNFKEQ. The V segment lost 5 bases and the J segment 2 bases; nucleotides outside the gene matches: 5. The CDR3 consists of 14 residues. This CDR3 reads CASSSRTGTYEQYF. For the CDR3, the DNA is TGTGCCAGCAGCTCTCGGACAGGGACCTACGAGCAGTACTTC.

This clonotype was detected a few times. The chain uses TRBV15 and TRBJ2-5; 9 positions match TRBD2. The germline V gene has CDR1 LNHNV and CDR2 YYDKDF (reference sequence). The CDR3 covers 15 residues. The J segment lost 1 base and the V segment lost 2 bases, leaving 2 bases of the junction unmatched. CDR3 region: CATSRRAGGQETQYF. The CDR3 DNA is TGTGCCACCAGCAGACGAGCGGGGGGCCAAGAGACCCAGTACTTC. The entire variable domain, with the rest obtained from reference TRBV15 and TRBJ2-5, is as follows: DAMVIQNPRYQVTQFGKPVTLSCSQTLNHNVMYWYQQKSSQAPKLLFHYYDKDFNNEADTPDNFQSRRPNTSFCFLDIRSPGLGDTAMYLCATSRRAGGQETQYFGPGTRLLVL.

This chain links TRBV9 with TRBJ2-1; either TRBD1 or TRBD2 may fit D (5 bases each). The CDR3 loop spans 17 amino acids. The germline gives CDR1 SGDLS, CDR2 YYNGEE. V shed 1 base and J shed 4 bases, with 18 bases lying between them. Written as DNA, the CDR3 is TGTGCCAGCAGCGTACTGTCCGGGGACGGTCTTTACAATGAGCAGTTCTTC. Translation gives CASSVLSGDGLYNEQFF.

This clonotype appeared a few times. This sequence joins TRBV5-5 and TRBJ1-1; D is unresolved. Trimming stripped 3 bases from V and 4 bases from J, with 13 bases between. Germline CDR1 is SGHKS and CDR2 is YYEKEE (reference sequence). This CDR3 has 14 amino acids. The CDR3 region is CASSWAKTGTEAFF. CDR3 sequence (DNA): TGTGCCAGCAGCTGGGCAAAGACGGGCACTGAAGCTTTCTTT.

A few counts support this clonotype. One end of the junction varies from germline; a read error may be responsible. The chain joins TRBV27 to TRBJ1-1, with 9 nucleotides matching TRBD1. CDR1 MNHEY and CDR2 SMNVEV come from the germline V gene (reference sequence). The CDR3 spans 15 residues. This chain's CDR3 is CASRWGDRVNAEAFF. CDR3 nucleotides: TGTGCCAGCAGATGGGGGGACAGGGTGAACGCTGAAGCTTTCTTT.

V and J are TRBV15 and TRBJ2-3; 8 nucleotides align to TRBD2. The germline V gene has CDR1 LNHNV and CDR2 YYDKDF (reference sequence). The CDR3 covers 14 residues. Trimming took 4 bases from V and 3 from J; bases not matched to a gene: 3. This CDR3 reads CATSNLAGTDTQYF. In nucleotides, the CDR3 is TGTGCCACCAGCAATTTAGCGGGAACAGATACGCAGTATTTT.

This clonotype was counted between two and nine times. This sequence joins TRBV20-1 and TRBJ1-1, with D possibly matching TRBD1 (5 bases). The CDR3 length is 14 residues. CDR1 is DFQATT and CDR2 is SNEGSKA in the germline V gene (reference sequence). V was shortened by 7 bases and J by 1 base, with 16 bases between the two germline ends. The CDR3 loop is CSGSMGRWNTEAFF. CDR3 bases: TGCAGTGGAAGCATGGGACGGTGGAACACTGAAGCTTTCTTT.

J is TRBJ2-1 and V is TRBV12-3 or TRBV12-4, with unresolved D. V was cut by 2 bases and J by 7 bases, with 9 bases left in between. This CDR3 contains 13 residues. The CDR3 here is CASSLNRENEQFF. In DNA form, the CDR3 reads TGTGCCAGCAGTTTAAATAGGGAAAATGAGCAGTTCTTC.

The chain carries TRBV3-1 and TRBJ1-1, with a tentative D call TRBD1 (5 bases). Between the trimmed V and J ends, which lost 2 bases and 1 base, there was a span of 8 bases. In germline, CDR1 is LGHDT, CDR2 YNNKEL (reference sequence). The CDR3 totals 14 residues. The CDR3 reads CASSQRTPNTEAFF. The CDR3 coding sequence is TGTGCCAGCAGCCAAAGGACACCGAACACTGAAGCTTTCTTT.

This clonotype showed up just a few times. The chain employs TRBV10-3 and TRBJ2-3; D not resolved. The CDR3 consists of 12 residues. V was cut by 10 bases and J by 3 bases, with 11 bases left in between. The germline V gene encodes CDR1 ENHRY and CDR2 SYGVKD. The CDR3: CATSSFTDTQYF. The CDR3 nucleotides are TGTGCCACCTCATCTTTTACAGATACGCAGTATTTT.

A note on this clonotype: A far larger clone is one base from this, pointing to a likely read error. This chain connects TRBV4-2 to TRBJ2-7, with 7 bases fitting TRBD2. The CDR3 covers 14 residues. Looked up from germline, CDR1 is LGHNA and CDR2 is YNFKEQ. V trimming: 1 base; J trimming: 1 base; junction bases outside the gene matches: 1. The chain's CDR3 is CASSQAGGSYEQYF. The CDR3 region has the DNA TGTGCCAGCAGCCAAGCGGGGGGATCCTACGAGCAGTACTTC.

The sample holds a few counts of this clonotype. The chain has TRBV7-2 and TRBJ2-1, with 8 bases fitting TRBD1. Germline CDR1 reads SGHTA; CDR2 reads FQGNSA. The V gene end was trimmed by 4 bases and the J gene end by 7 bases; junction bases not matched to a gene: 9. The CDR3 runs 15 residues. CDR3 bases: TGTGCCAGCAGCTCTAGGACAGGGTTATGGAATGAGCAGTTCTTC. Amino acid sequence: CASSSRTGLWNEQFF.

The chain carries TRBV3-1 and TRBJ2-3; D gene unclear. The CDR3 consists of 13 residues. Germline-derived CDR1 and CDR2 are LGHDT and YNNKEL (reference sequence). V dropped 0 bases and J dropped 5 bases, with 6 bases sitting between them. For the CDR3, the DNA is TGTGCCAGCAGCCAAGATGGGCGAGATACGCAGTATTTT. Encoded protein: CASSQDGRDTQYF.

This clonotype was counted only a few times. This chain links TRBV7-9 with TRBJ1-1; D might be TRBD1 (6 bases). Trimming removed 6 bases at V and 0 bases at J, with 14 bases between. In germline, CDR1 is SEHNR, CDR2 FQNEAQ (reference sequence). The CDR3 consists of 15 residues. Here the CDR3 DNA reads TGTGCCAGCAGTCCTGGACAGCCGATGAACACTGAAGCTTTCTTT. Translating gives CASSPGQPMNTEAFF. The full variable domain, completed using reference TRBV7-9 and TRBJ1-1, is DTGVSQNPRHKITKRGQNVTFRCDPISEHNRLYWYRQTLGQGPEFLTYFQNEAQLEKSRLLSDRFSAERPKGSFSTLEIQRTEQGDSAMYLCASSPGQPMNTEAFFGQGTRLTVV.

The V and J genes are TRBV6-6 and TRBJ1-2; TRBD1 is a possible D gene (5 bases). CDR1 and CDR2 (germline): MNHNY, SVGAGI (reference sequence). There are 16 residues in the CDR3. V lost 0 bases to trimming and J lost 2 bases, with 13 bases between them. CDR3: CASSYSLAGPNYGYTF. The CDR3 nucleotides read TGTGCCAGCAGTTACTCTCTCGCAGGGCCGAACTATGGCTACACCTTC.

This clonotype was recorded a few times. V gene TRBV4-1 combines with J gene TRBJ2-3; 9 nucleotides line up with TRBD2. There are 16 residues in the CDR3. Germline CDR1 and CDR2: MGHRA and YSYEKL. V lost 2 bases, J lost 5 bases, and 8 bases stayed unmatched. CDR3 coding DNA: TGCGCCAGCAGCCAACAGACTAGCGGAGGAGTAGATACGCAGTATTTT. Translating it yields CASSQQTSGGVDTQYF.

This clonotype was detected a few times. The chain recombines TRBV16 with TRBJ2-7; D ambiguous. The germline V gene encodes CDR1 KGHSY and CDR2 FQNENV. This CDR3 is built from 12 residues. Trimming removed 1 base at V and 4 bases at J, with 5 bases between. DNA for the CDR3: TGTGCCAGCAGCCAATTTCATTACGAGCAGTACTTC. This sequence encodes CASSQFHYEQYF. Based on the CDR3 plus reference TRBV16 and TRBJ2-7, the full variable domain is GEEVAQTPKHLVRGEGQKAKLYCAPIKGHSYVFWYQQVLKNEFKFLISFQNENVFDETGMPKERFSAKCLPNSPCSLEIQATKLEDSAVYFCASSQFHYEQYFGPGTRLTVT.

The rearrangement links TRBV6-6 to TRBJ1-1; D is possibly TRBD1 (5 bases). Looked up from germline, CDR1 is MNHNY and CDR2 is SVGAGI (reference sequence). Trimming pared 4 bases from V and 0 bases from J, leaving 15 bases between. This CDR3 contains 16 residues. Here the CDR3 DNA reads TGTGCCAGCAGTTCCGTAACAGGCCCGCTGAACACTGAAGCTTTCTTT. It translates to CASSSVTGPLNTEAFF.